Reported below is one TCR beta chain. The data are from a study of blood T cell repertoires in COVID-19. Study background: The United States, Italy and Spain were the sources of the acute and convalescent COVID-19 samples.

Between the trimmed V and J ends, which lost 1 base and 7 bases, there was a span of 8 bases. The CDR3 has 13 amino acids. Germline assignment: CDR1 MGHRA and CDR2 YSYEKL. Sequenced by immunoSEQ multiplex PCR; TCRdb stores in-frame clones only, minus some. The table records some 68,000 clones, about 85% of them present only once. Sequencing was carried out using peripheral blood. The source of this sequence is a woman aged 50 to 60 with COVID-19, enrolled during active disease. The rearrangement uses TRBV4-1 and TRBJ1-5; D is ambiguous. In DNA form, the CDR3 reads TGCGCCAGCAGCCAAGGGCTGTGGCAGCCCCAGCATTTT. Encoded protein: CASSQGLWQPQHF.